The rows below give T cell receptor beta chains drawn from one sample of a study of regulatory T cells in long-lasting Graves disease. MiXCR, run by TCRdb on the multiplex PCR reads, gives a single entry per CDR3 protein. The sample holds roughly 610,000 distinct CDR3 sequences, 16% seen once. A further study also used this sample, focusing on T cells in Graves' hyperthyroidism and ophthalmopathy.

This sample comprised peripheral blood mononuclear cells (PBMCs), obtained at new diagnosis, from a patient treated with antithyroid drugs. The receptors shown here come from a woman between 25 and 40 years old with Graves disease. CDR3s include the opening cysteine and the closing phenylalanine or tryptophan. The D gene is left open where the match is weak. A row's size may be missing; if present it is once, few, many or a size class.

TGTGCCAGTAGCGAATTCAAAATCCTCACAGATACGCAGTATTTT	CASSEFKILTDTQYF	-	TRBJ2-3	once	TRBV19
TGTGCCACCAGCAGAGAATTGACAGGGACTGGGGAGACCCAGTACTTC	CATSRELTGTGETQYF	-	TRBJ2-5	-	TRBV15
TGTGCCAGCAGCTTGGCCGCGGGGACGGATAATGAAAAACTGTTTTTT	CASSLAAGTDNEKLFF	-	TRBJ1-4	-	TRBV5-8
TGCGCCAGCAGCTTGCAGGGGTTCCCTGGAGCTTTCTTT	CASSLQGFPGAFF	-	TRBJ1-1	-	TRBV5-1
TGTGCCAGCAGTTTTAAGCGGAGCCTCACAGATACGCAGTATTTT	CASSFKRSLTDTQYF	-	TRBJ2-3	-	TRBV28
TGTGCCAGCAGTGAATCTCCAAAACTAGCGGGGGGAACCTACAATGAGCAGTTCTTC	CASSESPKLAGGTYNEQFF	TRBD2	TRBJ2-1	-	TRBV6-2/TRBV6-3
TGTGCCAGCAGCGAAGGCGGGATGGCGGGTGGGGAGCTGTTTTTT	CASSEGGMAGGELFF	-	TRBJ2-2	-	TRBV4-2
TGTGCCAGCGGATCGCCGGCTCCAGCGGGGCCCGGAGATACGCAGTATTTT	CASGSPAPAGPGDTQYF	TRBD2	TRBJ2-3	many	TRBV28
TGTGCCAGCTCAATACAGGTCGCTGAAGCTTTCTTT	CASSIQVAEAFF	-	TRBJ1-1	many	TRBV18
TGTGCCAGCATAGGACTAGACTCCTACGAGCAGTACTTC	CASIGLDSYEQYF	TRBD2	TRBJ2-7	many	TRBV28
TGTGCCAGCAGTTTATCCCACAATTCACCCCTCCACTTT	CASSLSHNSPLHF	-	TRBJ1-6	-	TRBV28
TGCAGTGCTCACCAAGCGGTGGGTTTTGACTACGAGCAGTACTTC	CSAHQAVGFDYEQYF	-	TRBJ2-7	-	TRBV20-1
TGTGCCAGCAGGGCCTACTCGCGTTCCTACAATGAGCAGTTCTTC	CASRAYSRSYNEQFF	-	TRBJ2-1	many	TRBV6-1
TGTGCCAGCAGCCAACAAGGCGTTGACGAGCAGTACTTC	CASSQQGVDEQYF	-	TRBJ2-7	-	TRBV3-1